This T cell receptor beta chain originates from a study of blood T cell repertoires in COVID-19. V trimming: 4 bases; J trimming: 7 bases; junction bases outside the gene matches: 4. The CDR3 length is 13 residues. CDR1 is SGHVS, CDR2 FNYEAQ, per germline. Assay used: immunoSEQ multiplex PCR; TCRdb lists only in-frame clones, some missing. This table holds approximately 290,000 clones, 70% to 90% found once. The clonotype originates from a woman in her 30s who had recovered from COVID-19. Sequenced sample: PBMCs or T cells enriched from blood (not recorded which). The V call is TRBV7-6, the J call TRBJ2-7, with TRBD1 matching 10 bases. The CDR3 spells CASSYQDRGEQYF. In DNA form, the CDR3 reads TGTGCCAGCAGCTACCAGGACAGGGGGGAGCAGTACTTC.